This TCR beta chain comes out of a study of OX40 agonist ivuxolimab in advanced cancers. As for the study in general: Patients in the trial were receiving intravenous ivuxolimab every 2 weeks, at doses of 0.01 to 10 mg/kg.

CDR3 length: 13 amino acids. Germline CDR1 and CDR2: MNHNS and SASEGT. Trimming stripped 0 bases from V and 10 bases from J, with 9 bases between. The protocol was immunoSEQ multiplex PCR, while the TCRdb copy is restricted to in-frame clones and leaves out a portion. The sample has around 67,000 clones, over 70% seen once. The TCR sequence derives from an adult with an advanced solid tumor such as melanoma, head and neck, liver or kidney cancer. The specimen was CD4+ or CD8+ T cells sorted from blood, collected in a trial of the OX40 agonist ivuxolimab. The chain is built from TRBV6-1 and TRBJ1-4; D gene uncertain. The CDR3 bases are TGTGCCAGCAGTGAAGCAGGAGTCCGAAAACTGTTTTTT. Protein: CASSEAGVRKLFF.